These T cell receptor beta chains were read from a single sample in a study of blood T cells in healthy people across ages. TCRdb reprocessed the 5' RACE reads via MiXCR and lists one record per CDR3 protein. Of hundreds of thousands of distinct CDR3 sequences listed, approximately 65% are singletons. Specimen: blood. These receptors all come from a man aged 25-40 years in good health. Each CDR3 is given with its conserved first and last residue. Each record gives: V gene, clone size, D gene, J gene, CDR3 protein, CDR3 DNA. A D gene is named only where the DNA matches it firmly. Some rows mark clone size as missing; the rest say once, few, many or name a class of expanded clone.

>TRBV28|.|.|TRBJ2-7
CATWGDTLGTYEQYF
TGTGCCACCTGGGGGGACACCCTGGGCACCTACGAGCAGTACTTC
>TRBV2|.|.|TRBJ1-2
CASSDAPESNYGYTF
TGTGCCAGCAGTGACGCCCCGGAATCTAACTATGGCTACACCTTC
>TRBV25-1|few|.|TRBJ2-1
CASSGLRGANNEQFF
TGTGCCAGCAGTGGGTTGAGGGGGGCGAACAATGAGCAGTTCTTC
>TRBV29-1|few|TRBD1|TRBJ2-7
CSGATGAYEQYF
TGCAGCGGCGCGACAGGGGCCTACGAGCAGTACTTC
>TRBV4-2|.|TRBD2|TRBJ2-7
CASSQAPGGATNEQYF
TGTGCCAGCAGCCAAGCCCCCGGGGGGGCAACGAACGAGCAGTACTTC
>TRBV25-1|many|.|TRBJ2-3
CASSEVVGDTQYF
TGTGCCAGCAGTGAGGTCGTGGGGGATACGCAGTATTTT
>TRBV12-3/TRBV12-4|.|TRBD2|TRBJ2-3
CASSILAGGRDTQYF
TGTGCCAGCAGTATACTAGCGGGGGGGCGAGATACGCAGTATTTT
>TRBV2|.|.|TRBJ2-1
CASRLLSFGGRSYNEQFF
TGTGCCAGCCGTCTACTTTCATTTGGGGGGCGATCCTACAATGAGCAGTTCTTC
>TRBV13|.|TRBD1|TRBJ2-2
CASSRGDRSDTGELFF
TGTGCCAGCAGCCGAGGGGACAGGTCTGACACCGGGGAGCTGTTTTTT
>TRBV7-3|.|.|TRBJ1-4
CASSRGNNEKLFF
TGTGCCAGCAGCCGGGGGAATAATGAAAAACTGTTTTTT
>TRBV20-1|.|TRBD1|TRBJ2-7
CSAPSGQGSGEQYF
TGCAGTGCTCCATCCGGACAGGGGTCGGGGGAGCAGTACTTC
>TRBV20-1|once|.|TRBJ2-3
CSARGRGADTQYF
TGCAGTGCTAGGGGCAGGGGCGCAGATACGCAGTATTTT
>TRBV15|.|.|TRBJ1-1
CATSPPSTEAFF
TGTGCCACCAGCCCCCCTTCCACTGAAGCTTTCTTT
>TRBV7-2|.|.|TRBJ2-5
CASSLVQEPIETQYF
TGTGCCAGCAGCTTAGTCCAGGAACCCATAGAGACCCAGTACTTC
>TRBV3-1|.|.|TRBJ2-1
CASSQEGGANEQFF
TGTGCCAGCAGCCAAGAAGGAGGCGCGAATGAGCAGTTCTTC
>TRBV20-1|few|.|TRBJ2-2
CSARPNGRRGTGELFF
TGCAGTGCTCGACCCAACGGTAGAAGGGGCACCGGGGAGCTGTTTTTT
>TRBV5-1|few|.|TRBJ2-1
CASSPGSYYNEQFF
TGCGCCAGCAGCCCCGGTTCCTACTACAATGAGCAGTTCTTC